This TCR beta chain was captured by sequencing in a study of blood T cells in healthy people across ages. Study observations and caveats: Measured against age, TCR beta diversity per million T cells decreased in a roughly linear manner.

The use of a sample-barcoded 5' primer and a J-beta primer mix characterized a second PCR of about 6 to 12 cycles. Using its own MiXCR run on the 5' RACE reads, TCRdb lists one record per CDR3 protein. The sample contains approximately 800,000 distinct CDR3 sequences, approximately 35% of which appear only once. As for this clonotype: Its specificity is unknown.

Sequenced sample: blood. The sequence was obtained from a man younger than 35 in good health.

This CDR3 reads CSVERMGNNEQFF. The CDR3 DNA follows: TGCAGCGTTGAGAGAATGGGGAACAATGAGCAGTTCTTC. The rearrangement joins TRBV29-1 to TRBJ2-1; D unclear. Per germline, CDR1 SQVTM and CDR2 ANQGSEA. The V gene lost 3 bases and the J gene lost 5 bases, with 11 bases spanning the gap. CDR3 length: 13 residues.